The 5 T cell receptor beta chains below come from one sample, sequenced in a study of T cell responses to AZD1222 COVID-19 vaccine. Sequenced by immunoSEQ multiplex PCR; TCRdb stores in-frame clones only, minus some. The table records some 200,000 clones, just over 90% of them present only once. The sample here was peripheral blood, taken 28 days after the second AZD1222 dose. These receptors were collected from an adult who received the AZD1222 COVID-19 vaccine.

V usage is TRBV19 and J usage is TRBJ2-1, with D tentatively TRBD1 or TRBD2 (5 bases each). The CDR3 is 17 residues long. Looked up from germline, CDR1 is LNHDA and CDR2 is SQIVND (reference sequence). The V end was cut by 9 bases, the J end by 3 bases, with 24 bases between. The CDR3 nucleotides are TGTGCCAGCTCATTCCCGGGGCATAGCGCCCTCTACAATGAGCAGTTCTTC. This encodes CASSFPGHSALYNEQFF.

This chain links TRBV24-1 with TRBJ1-2; 9 positions agree with TRBD1. The germline V gene encodes CDR1 KGHDR and CDR2 SFDVKD. Unmatched junction bases numbered 6, after V lost 9 bases and J lost 8 bases. The CDR3 totals 12 residues. For the CDR3, the DNA is TGTGCCACCCCGGGACAGGGTCACGGCTACACCTTC. Protein: CATPGQGHGYTF.

The rearrangement links TRBV3-1 (or the pseudogene TRBV3-2) to TRBJ1-5; possible D gene TRBD1, 5 bases. V lost 7 bases, J lost 3 bases, and 16 bases lay in between. The CDR3 is made up of 15 amino acids. The germline gives CDR1 LGHDT, CDR2 YNNKEL (reference sequence). DNA of the CDR3: TGTGCCAGCACCCACAAAGGGGCACCCAATCAGCCCCAGCATTTT. Its protein product is CASTHKGAPNQPQHF.

The V gene is TRBV7-3, the J gene TRBJ2-1; TRBD1 might be the D (6 bases). V was trimmed by 1 base and J by 3 bases, leaving 19 bases between them. The germline CDR1 and CDR2 sequences are SGHTA and FQGTGA. This CDR3 has 18 amino acids. The CDR3 reads CASSLMPQGRFSYNEQFF. CDR3 in DNA: TGTGCCAGCAGCTTAATGCCACAGGGCAGGTTTAGCTACAATGAGCAGTTCTTC.

The V call is TRBV18, the J call TRBJ1-3; no reliable D call. Looked up from germline, CDR1 is KGHSH and CDR2 is LQKENI. V dropped 6 bases and J dropped 1 base, with 13 bases sitting between them. CDR3 length equals 15 residues. The CDR3 nucleotides read TGTGCCAGCTCCCCGAGGGAAGGGTCTGGAAACACCATATATTTT. Its translation is CASSPREGSGNTIYF.